This T cell receptor (beta chain) was retrieved from a study of blood T cell repertoires in COVID-19. At the level of the study: COVID-19 samples from acute and convalescent phases originated in the United States, Italy and Spain. Sources were T cells, B-cell-depleted T cells, or PBMCs; the material itself was cDNA or gDNA.

Per the original data handling: From reference gene primer amplification, estimates of nucleated cell counts were derived. Some clones are missing from TCRdb's copy, which holds only in-frame ones; the method was immunoSEQ multiplex PCR. The DNA gave D and trimming, while V, J and clone size come from that table. The sample has tens of thousands of clones; over 75% are singletons. This CDR3 has 15 amino acids. V lost 3 bases, J lost 1 base, and 10 bases lay in between. Per the germline V gene, CDR1 is SGHTA and CDR2 is FQGTGA. Specimen: peripheral blood. This sequence joins TRBV7-3 and TRBJ1-5; a possible D gene is TRBD1 (5 bases). This receptor was obtained from a human donor in a cohort sampled during active COVID-19. The CDR3 is CASSLLGGSNQPQHF. The CDR3 DNA reads as TGTGCCAGCAGCTTGCTGGGGGGGAGCAATCAGCCCCAGCATTTT.